A single sample is the source of the 19 T cell receptor beta chains below, sequenced in a study of low-dose radiotherapy and immunotherapy resistance in tumors. cDNA synthesis used a TRAV/TRBV-specific primer set for both chains. Amplification of TCRs used a constant-region primer and V-primer adapter for roughly 18 PCR cycles. TCRdb called the reads again in MiXCR, with one record for every CDR3 protein. The sample includes 80,000 or so distinct CDR3 sequences, around 17% of them seen just once. Time point defined: after trial treatment. The treatment here: LDRT plus nivolumab, ipilimumab, low-dose cyclophosphamide and aspirin (RACIN trial). The starting material was PBMCs, obtained after low-dose radiotherapy plus immunotherapy. The receptors originated from a male donor with prostate cancer.

This clonotype has at least ten counts. This chain connects TRBV10-3 to TRBJ2-1; tentatively, D is TRBD2 (6 bases). The CDR3 spans 11 residues. V was pared by 4 bases and J by 8 bases, with 6 bases between. Germline CDR1 and CDR2: ENHRY and SYGVKD. CDR3 bases: TGTGCCATCAGTGGGGGGGATGAGCAGTTCTTC. This translates into CAISGGDEQFF.

The table lists this clonotype with many counts. The chain combines TRBV7-3 with TRBJ2-6, with D tentatively TRBD1 (6 bases). The CDR3 has 16 residues. V gave up 0 bases and J gave up 2 bases, with 8 bases separating them. Germline V lookup: CDR1 SGHTA, CDR2 FQGTGA. CDR3 amino acids: CASSLTTGPGANVLTF. CDR3 DNA sequence: TGTGCCAGCAGCTTAACTACAGGGCCTGGGGCCAACGTCCTGACTTTC.

The genes are TRBV20-1 and TRBJ1-3, with D uncertain. CDR1 is DFQATT, CDR2 SNEGSKA, per germline (reference sequence). The CDR3 has 13 amino acids. The V end lost 2 bases, the J end lost 0 bases, and 5 bases lay between the germline ends. This CDR3 is CSARPVSGNTIYF. The CDR3 DNA follows: TGCAGTGCTAGACCGGTCTCTGGAAACACCATATATTTT.

To note about this clonotype: A read error is likely here: a far larger clone is one base away. The chain employs TRBV10-3 and TRBJ2-5; TRBD2 matches at 10 bases. The DNA end is a closer match to TRBJ2-1, so the J assignment may be wrong. Germline V CDR1 and CDR2: ENHRY, SYGVKD. The CDR3 has 16 amino acids. The CDR3 loop is CDAKNILAGSYNEQFF. DNA for the CDR3: TGTGACGCTAAGAACATACTAGCGGGATCCTACAATGAGCAGTTCTTC.

This clonotype occurred many times. The V gene is TRBV28, the J gene TRBJ2-7, with D tentatively TRBD2 (6 bases). CDR3 length equals 15 residues. CDR1 and CDR2 (germline): MDHEN, SYDVKM. V was cut by 2 bases and J by 7 bases, with 18 bases left in between. CDR3 sequence: CASSLSVGAGGEQYF. CDR3 DNA sequence: TGTGCCAGCAGTTTAAGCGTGGGAGCGGGTGGTGAGCAGTACTTC.

This clonotype was recorded many times. The J gene is TRBJ1-1, the V gene TRBV27; perhaps TRBD1 as D (5 bases). Deletions cut 5 bases from V and 1 base from J, with 17 bases between. Germline CDR1 and CDR2: MNHEY and SMNVEV (reference sequence). The length of the CDR3 is 16 residues. The CDR3 DNA reads as TGTGCCAGCAGTCCTATAGAGGGACTTAGGAACACTGAAGCTTTCTTT. It translates to CASSPIEGLRNTEAFF.

This clonotype was found many times. The V call is TRBV20-1, the J call TRBJ2-7; possible D gene TRBD2, 5 bases. This CDR3 spans 11 amino acids. Germline V gene lookup returns CDR1 DFQATT and CDR2 SNEGSKA (reference sequence). V lost 4 bases to trimming and J lost 3 bases, with 7 bases between them. This chain's CDR3 is CSAIGSYEQYF. The CDR3 nucleotides are TGCAGTGCTATTGGGAGCTACGAGCAGTACTTC.

This clonotype was detected many times. The chain has TRBV6-8 and TRBJ2-2; 11 bases fit TRBD2. There are 18 residues in the CDR3. Trimming at V came to 4 bases and at J to 5 bases, leaving 12 bases not matched to a gene. Germline CDR1 and CDR2: MNHGY and SAAAGT. The CDR3 loop is CASSSENPGLAVTGELFF. In DNA, the CDR3 is TGTGCCAGCAGTTCCGAAAACCCGGGACTAGCGGTGACCGGGGAGCTGTTTTTT.

This clonotype occurred many times. The rearrangement joins TRBV29-1 to TRBJ2-4, with D perhaps assigned TRBD1 or TRBD2 (5 bases each). V lost 4 bases and J 0 bases, leaving 10 bases between the germline ends. Germline V CDR1 and CDR2: SQVTM, ANQGSEA. CDR3 length equals 14 residues. The chain's CDR3 is CSVVGALAKNIQYF. The CDR3 nucleotides read TGCAGCGTTGTCGGGGCTTTAGCCAAAAACATTCAGTACTTC.

In its sample, this clonotype was seen many times. The chain employs TRBV7-9 and TRBJ1-3; D remains unclear. The germline V gene has CDR1 SEHNR and CDR2 FQNEAQ (reference sequence). This CDR3 region has 14 residues. Trimming shortened V by 1 base and J by 4 bases, and 8 bases separated the two germline ends. In nucleotides, the CDR3 is TGTGCCAGCAGCTTAGATGGGCTCGGAAACACCATATATTTT. Amino acids: CASSLDGLGNTIYF.

This clonotype was detected ten times or more. The chain joins TRBV7-2 to TRBJ1-3; D might be TRBD1 (5 bases). The V end lost 5 bases, the J end lost 10 bases, and 18 bases lay between the germline ends. The germline CDR1 and CDR2 sequences are SGHTA and FQGNSA. The CDR3 is 14 residues long. The CDR3 is CASSPLVRGSTIYF. The DNA of the CDR3 is TGTGCCAGCAGCCCATTAGTGCGGGGGTCGACCATATATTTT.

The chain couples TRBV5-6 to TRBJ1-6; TRBD1 is a possible D gene (5 bases). Germline V gives CDR1 SGHDT, CDR2 YYEEEE. There are 13 residues in the CDR3. With 4 bases removed from V and 9 bases from J, the gap between germline ends came to 11 bases. CDR3 sequence reads: CASSEGPSSPLHF. The CDR3 nucleotides read TGTGCCAGCAGCGAGGGACCGAGTTCACCCCTCCACTTT.

This clonotype was counted at least ten times. The chain recombines TRBV7-2 with TRBJ2-1; D may be TRBD2 (5 bases). Germline-derived CDR1 and CDR2 are SGHTA and FQGNSA. With 3 bases removed from V and 2 bases from J, the gap between germline ends came to 8 bases. The CDR3 is 14 residues long. CDR3 in amino acids: CASSLSSPYNEQFF. CDR3 nucleotide sequence: TGTGCCAGCAGCTTGTCTAGCCCCTACAATGAGCAGTTCTTC.

This clonotype was seen at least ten times. The genes are TRBV20-1 and TRBJ2-3; TRBD1 matches at 12 bases. Germline assignment: CDR1 DFQATT and CDR2 SNEGSKA (reference sequence). V gave up 2 bases and J gave up 4 bases; unmatched junction bases: 4. CDR3 length: 15 residues. CDR3 sequence (DNA): TGCAGTGCTAGAAAGGGACAGGGGGCTTCAGATACGCAGTATTTT. Amino acids: CSARKGQGASDTQYF.

As concerns this clonotype: A far larger clone is one base from this, pointing to a likely read error. The rearrangement links TRBV7-2 to TRBJ2-7; 14 positions match TRBD2. Germline CDR1 reads SGHTA; CDR2 reads FQGNSA. The J segment lost 7 bases and the V segment lost 5 bases, leaving 16 bases of the junction unmatched. CDR3 length equals 18 residues. This CDR3 is CASSIRLGLAGVANEQYF. For the CDR3, the DNA is TGTGCCAGCAGCATCCGTTTGGGACTAGCGGGAGTAGCCAATGAGCAGTACTTC.

As for this clonotype: A far larger clone is only one base removed, so a read error is likely. The V call is TRBV27, the J call TRBJ1-6; 8 nucleotides line up with TRBD1. CDR1 MNHEY and CDR2 SMNVEV come from the germline V gene (reference sequence). The CDR3 is 15 amino acids. The CDR3 DNA sequence: TGTGGCAGCACCACTGGACAGGGACGTAATTCACCCCTCCACTTT. This encodes CGSTTGQGRNSPLHF.

This clonotype was observed many times. The rearrangement uses TRBV29-1 and TRBJ2-4; 15 nucleotides agree with TRBD2. The CDR3 loop spans 17 amino acids. V trimming: 8 bases; J trimming: 6 bases; junction bases outside the gene matches: 14. Germline V gives CDR1 SQVTM, CDR2 ANQGSEA. The CDR3 DNA reads as TGCAGCCCCCCACAACCGGGACTAGCGGGAGGAGCAAACATTCAGTACTTC. Its protein is CSPPQPGLAGGANIQYF.

In this sample, this clonotype turned up many times. The chain combines TRBV28 with TRBJ2-7; D may be TRBD1 (6 bases). Germline V lookup: CDR1 MDHEN, CDR2 SYDVKM. The V gene lost 6 bases and the J gene lost 2 bases, with 17 bases spanning the gap. CDR3 length equals 15 residues. CDR3 amino acids: CASRPGQGNTYEQYF. The CDR3 DNA reads TGTGCCAGCAGGCCGGGGCAGGGGAACACCTACGAGCAGTACTTC.

This clonotype was picked up many times. The chain recombines TRBV5-1 with TRBJ2-5; 8 bases line up with TRBD1. This CDR3 has 16 amino acids. The germline CDR1 and CDR2 sequences are SGHRS and YFSETQ. V gave up 2 bases and J gave up 2 bases; unmatched junction bases: 8. The CDR3, as DNA: TGCGCCAGCAGCTTTATGGGACAGGAGATTCAAGAGACCCAGTACTTC. This sequence encodes CASSFMGQEIQETQYF. Together with reference TRBV5-1 and TRBJ2-5, the CDR3 gives the full variable domain: KAGVTQTPRYLIKTRGQQVTLSCSPISGHRSVSWYQQTPGQGLQFLFEYFSETQRNKGNFPGRFSGRQFSNSRSEMNVSTLELGDSALYLCASSFMGQEIQETQYFGPGTRLLVL.